Below are 3 T cell receptor beta chains sequenced from a single sample in a study of T cell repertoires in cytomegalovirus infection. TCRdb passed the reads through MiXCR, listing each CDR3 protein once. The sample has some 300,000 distinct CDR3 sequences; under 20% are singletons. Sequenced material: PBMCs. The receptor set was obtained from a human donor in good health (CMV status not recorded). Some clones in this sample may be carry-over from other donors' samples.

This clonotype was counted only a few times. The gene calls are TRBV5-8 and TRBJ2-7; a weak D match, TRBD1 (6 bases). Germline values: CDR1 SGHTS, CDR2 YDEGEE. The germline V and J ends were trimmed by 7 bases and 5 bases, with 22 bases remaining between them. This CDR3 has 15 amino acids. CDR3 bases: TGTGCCAGCTGTATCGAGGCAGCAGGGGAGAACGAGCAGTACTTC. Encoded protein: CASCIEAAGENEQYF.

The chain carries TRBV7-2 and TRBJ2-2; 9 bases are shared with TRBD2. The germline V gene encodes CDR1 SGHTA and CDR2 FQGNSA. The CDR3 is 15 amino acids. Trimming cost V 5 bases and J 4 bases; bases outside gene matches: 5. In DNA, the CDR3 is TGTGCCAGCAGCCTGGGACTAGCCTTCACCGGGGAGCTGTTTTTT. Residues: CASSLGLAFTGELFF.

This clonotype was detected only a few times. The chain carries TRBV6-6 and TRBJ2-1; 7 positions match TRBD2. Germline V CDR1 and CDR2: MNHNY, SVGAGI (reference sequence). V shed 6 bases, J shed 0 bases, and the junction held 8 bases outside the gene matches. The CDR3 sequence is 16 residues long. The CDR3, as DNA: TGTGCCAGCAGACACCCCGGGGGGAGCTCCTACAATGAGCAGTTCTTC. As protein: CASRHPGGSSYNEQFF.